This entry lists 14 T cell receptor beta chains sequenced from one sample in a study of PD-1 blockade in classical Hodgkin lymphoma. The time point denotes: cycle 4 day 1 (C4D1), after 5 to 7 weeks of nivolumab. In every patient, relapse followed autologous stem cell transplantation, while exposure to brentuximab vedotin differed. Using magnetic negative selection, the CD4+ T cells were separated out of thawed PBMCs. The assay was immunoSEQ multiplex PCR, and TCRdb's table has in-frame clones only and misses some. The profile shows 15,000 to 20,000 clones, 75% to 90% of them singletons. Material: CD4+ T cells from blood, obtained before the fourth cycle of nivolumab. The receptors shown here come from a human donor with classical Hodgkin lymphoma.

The J gene is TRBJ2-7, the V gene TRBV6-6; D is unresolved. Trimming removed 0 bases from V and 2 bases from J, with 14 bases in between. This CDR3 has 16 residues. The V gene's germline CDR1 is MNHNY and CDR2 SVGAGI (reference sequence). CDR3 in amino acids: CASSYSRQVGAYEQYF. The CDR3 DNA reads TGTGCCAGCAGTTACTCGAGGCAGGTCGGCGCCTACGAGCAGTACTTC.

The chain is built from TRBV5-1 and TRBJ2-7, with D possibly TRBD2 on 5 matching bases. This CDR3 region has 13 residues. Trimming left V 4 bases short and J 6 bases short, with 14 bases between. Germline lookup yields CDR1 SGHRS and CDR2 YFSETQ. Here the CDR3 DNA reads TGCGCCAGCAGCCTCATTGCGGGCGGCGAGCAGTACTTC. Translated, it gives CASSLIAGGEQYF.

This sequence joins TRBV28 and TRBJ2-5; D may correspond to TRBD1 or TRBD2 (6 bases each). Germline lookup yields CDR1 MDHEN and CDR2 SYDVKM. The CDR3 is 18 amino acids. V was clipped by 5 bases and J by 2 bases, with 24 bases between them. The CDR3 loop is CASSTSSGAGIFQETQYF. The CDR3 DNA sequence: TGTGCCAGCAGTACCTCCTCGGGGGCGGGCATTTTTCAAGAGACCCAGTACTTC.

The rearrangement uses TRBV18 and TRBJ2-7, with D uncertain. V lost 4 bases and J lost 5, with 15 bases in between. Germline assignment: CDR1 KGHSH and CDR2 LQKENI. This CDR3 comprises 14 residues. Here the CDR3 reads CASSQNQWSNEQYF. The DNA for the CDR3 is TGTGCCAGCTCACAGAACCAGTGGAGTAACGAGCAGTACTTC.

The chain joins TRBV29-1 to TRBJ1-1; D perhaps matches TRBD1 (6 bases). V lost 7 bases and J lost 6, with 12 bases in between. The CDR3 contains 11 residues. Looked up from germline, CDR1 is SQVTM and CDR2 is ANQGSEA. CDR3 region: CSAAPGAEAFF. The CDR3 nucleotides read TGCAGCGCTGCTCCAGGGGCTGAAGCTTTCTTT.

This clone qualifies as medium-sized (0.01 to 0.1%). The chain has TRBV19 and TRBJ2-2; tentative D call: TRBD2 (5 bases). V was trimmed by 1 base and J by 8 bases, leaving 8 bases between them. The CDR3 contains 13 residues. CDR1 is LNHDA and CDR2 is SQIVND in the germline V gene (reference sequence). The CDR3 nucleotides are TGTGCCAGTAGTATAGCAGCGGAAGGGGAGCTGTTTTTT. Translated: CASSIAAEGELFF.

V and J are TRBV28 and TRBJ1-4, with D perhaps TRBD1 (6 bases). Trimming stripped 5 bases from V and 2 bases from J, with 12 bases between. The CDR3 totals 15 residues. The germline V gene has CDR1 MDHEN and CDR2 SYDVKM. The CDR3 coding sequence is TGTGCCAGCAGTACCTACAGGGCCACTAATGAAAAACTGTTTTTT. Encoded protein: CASSTYRATNEKLFF. Complete variable domain (other parts from reference TRBV28 and TRBJ1-4): DVKVTQSSRYLVKRTGEKVFLECVQDMDHENMFWYRQDPGLGLRLIYFSYDVKMKEKGDIPEGYSVSREKKERFSLILESASTNQTSMYLCASSTYRATNEKLFFGSGTQLSVL.

The DNA for the CDR3 is TGCGCCAGCAGTTTACTAGCGGGAGAAGAGACCCAGTACTTC. Translated, it gives CASSLLAGEETQYF. The chain is built from TRBV5-1 and TRBJ2-5; 11 bases line up with TRBD2. Germline-derived CDR1 and CDR2 are SGHRS and YFSETQ. This CDR3 region has 14 residues. V lost 5 bases to trimming and J lost 3 bases; unmatched junction nucleotides: 3.

The chain recombines TRBV14 with TRBJ1-3; D not certain. The length of the CDR3 is 16 residues. Per the germline V gene, CDR1 is SGHDN and CDR2 is FVKESK. Between the trimmed V and J ends, which lost 0 bases and 1 base, there was a span of 10 bases. The CDR3 nucleotides are TGTGCCAGCAGCCAAGACTGGACCCCGTCTGGAAACACCATATATTTT. It yields the protein CASSQDWTPSGNTIYF.

This sequence joins TRBV6-1 and TRBJ1-1; the D gene is possibly TRBD1 (5 bases). Trimming removed 8 bases from V and 3 bases from J, with 16 bases in between. The CDR3 totals 14 residues. Germline V lookup: CDR1 MNHNS, CDR2 SASEGT. CDR3 DNA: TGTGCCAGCGGACGTGTGTCAGGGTACACTGAAGCTTTCTTT. Its translation: CASGRVSGYTEAFF.

The chain joins TRBV2 to TRBJ2-1; 7 positions match TRBD1. CDR1 is SNHLY and CDR2 is FYNNEI in the germline V gene. V shed 4 bases and J 6 bases; nucleotides not matched to a gene: 12. The CDR3 has 16 amino acids. The CDR3 here is CASSGGVNRGINEQFF. The CDR3 bases are TGTGCCAGCAGTGGGGGTGTTAACAGGGGAATCAATGAGCAGTTCTTC.

About this clone: This same CDR3 is encoded by further DNA sequences in the sample. The chain carries TRBV5-1 and TRBJ2-3; a possible D gene is TRBD2 (5 bases). CDR1 is SGHRS and CDR2 is YFSETQ in the germline V gene. With 0 bases removed from V and 4 bases from J, the gap between germline ends came to 6 bases. The CDR3 has 13 residues. This CDR3 is CASSLAGADTQYF. The CDR3 DNA sequence: TGCGCCAGCAGCTTGGCCGGGGCAGATACGCAGTATTTT.

The CDR3 nucleotides are TGTGCCAGCAGCTCCGGACGGTTGGGGGCAAGGGAGACCCAGTACTTC. Its translation: CASSSGRLGARETQYF. The rearrangement uses TRBV7-9 and TRBJ2-5; a possible D gene is TRBD1 (6 bases). This CDR3 is 16 amino acids long. Germline CDR1 reads SEHNR; CDR2 reads FQNEAQ (reference sequence). Trimming stripped 4 bases from V and 5 bases from J, with 20 bases between.

The rearrangement joins TRBV19 to TRBJ1-5; TRBD1 is a possible D gene (5 bases). Trimming pared 3 bases from V and 0 bases from J, leaving 12 bases between. The CDR3 extends over 16 amino acids. Germline loops: CDR1 LNHDA, CDR2 SQIVND (reference sequence). The CDR3 sequence: CASSMGPGYSNQPQHF. CDR3 in DNA: TGTGCCAGTAGTATGGGTCCAGGGTATAGCAATCAGCCCCAGCATTTT.